The rows below give T cell receptor beta chains drawn from one sample of a study of metastatic and nonmetastatic thyroid tumors. With MiXCR, TCRdb reprocessed the PCR reads. Of around 45,000 clones listed, less than 3.5% were seen once; the top ten hold roughly a tenth. The source material was blood. The receptors derive from a female donor with papillary thyroid cancer or a benign thyroid nodule (not recorded which). Some clones in this sample may be carry-over from other donors' samples. The CDR3 runs from the conserved cysteine through the conserved F or W. The order of the fields is D gene, V gene, clone size, J gene, CDR3 DNA, CDR3 protein. D genes are given only for firm matches. The size of a clone is reported for some rows only, either as once, few or many, or as a class for expanded clones.

D gene: NA
V gene: TRBV7-9
clone size: many
J gene: TRBJ2-2
CDR3 DNA: TGTGCCAGCAGCTTAGGTGGGTCCGCCGGGGAGCTGTTTTTT
CDR3 protein: CASSLGGSAGELFF

D gene: TRBD2
V gene: TRBV27
clone size: NA
J gene: TRBJ2-7
CDR3 DNA: TGTGCCAGCCGACCCGGGACTATCGGATTCAACTACGAGCAGTACTTC
CDR3 protein: CASRPGTIGFNYEQYF

D gene: TRBD1
V gene: TRBV19
clone size: many
J gene: TRBJ2-7
CDR3 DNA: TGTGCCAGTAGTAGGCCGGGACAGGGTCCCTACGAGCAGTACTTC
CDR3 protein: CASSRPGQGPYEQYF

D gene: TRBD1
V gene: TRBV6-1
clone size: few
J gene: TRBJ1-5
CDR3 DNA: TGTGCCAGCAGTGCAGTTAGGACAGGCGGTCAGCCCCAGCATTTT
CDR3 protein: CASSAVRTGGQPQHF

D gene: NA
V gene: TRBV12-3/TRBV12-4
clone size: many
J gene: TRBJ2-7
CDR3 DNA: TGTGCCAGCAGTGGACAGCTCTACGAGCAGTACTTC
CDR3 protein: CASSGQLYEQYF

D gene: NA
V gene: TRBV28
clone size: NA
J gene: TRBJ1-1
CDR3 DNA: TGTGCCAGCAGTTTAGGAGGCAAGAACACTGAAGCTTTCTTT
CDR3 protein: CASSLGGKNTEAFF

D gene: NA
V gene: TRBV7-9
clone size: NA
J gene: TRBJ1-4
CDR3 DNA: TGTGCCAGCAGCTTAGCGACGGATGAAAAACTGTTTTTT
CDR3 protein: CASSLATDEKLFF

D gene: NA
V gene: TRBV5-1
clone size: few
J gene: TRBJ2-7
CDR3 DNA: TGCGCCAGCAGCTTTGAGACCGACTACTACGAGCAGTACTTC
CDR3 protein: CASSFETDYYEQYF

D gene: TRBD1
V gene: TRBV12-3/TRBV12-4
clone size: many
J gene: TRBJ1-6
CDR3 DNA: TGTGCCAGCAGTTTTCGCCCGGGGACAGGGGTTTCACCCCTCCACTTT
CDR3 protein: CASSFRPGTGVSPLHF

D gene: TRBD2
V gene: TRBV27
clone size: NA
J gene: TRBJ2-1
CDR3 DNA: TGTGCCAGCAGTTTAAATCCGGGACTAGCGGACAATGAGCAGTTCTTC
CDR3 protein: CASSLNPGLADNEQFF

D gene: TRBD2
V gene: TRBV6-5
clone size: NA
J gene: TRBJ2-2
CDR3 DNA: TGTGCCAGCAGTTACTCCCCCAGCGGGGGTATAGACGGGGAGCTGTTTTTT
CDR3 protein: CASSYSPSGGIDGELFF

D gene: TRBD2
V gene: TRBV4-2
clone size: NA
J gene: TRBJ2-5
CDR3 DNA: TGTGCCAGCAGCCAGAACCGGGAGGGCCAAGAGACCCAGTACTTC
CDR3 protein: CASSQNREGQETQYF

D gene: NA
V gene: TRBV19
clone size: few
J gene: TRBJ1-6
CDR3 DNA: TGTGCCAGTGCATACAGGGATTCACCCCTCCACTTT
CDR3 protein: CASAYRDSPLHF

D gene: NA
V gene: TRBV6-5
clone size: NA
J gene: TRBJ2-7
CDR3 DNA: TGTGCCAGCAGTCCCTCGTCGGGGAGGCAGTACTTC
CDR3 protein: CASSPSSGRQYF

D gene: TRBD2
V gene: TRBV6-1
clone size: few
J gene: TRBJ2-7
CDR3 DNA: TGTGCCAGCAGAGGAGGACTAGCGGGAGGTTCCTACGAGCAGTACTTC
CDR3 protein: CASRGGLAGGSYEQYF

D gene: TRBD1
V gene: TRBV9
clone size: many
J gene: TRBJ1-4
CDR3 DNA: TGTGCCAGCAGTACAGGGGACGCGCGTGATGAAAAACTGTTTTTT
CDR3 protein: CASSTGDARDEKLFF

D gene: NA
V gene: TRBV6-1
clone size: many
J gene: TRBJ2-3
CDR3 DNA: TGTGCCAGCAGGACAGAGGGCCTCACAGATACGCAGTATTTT
CDR3 protein: CASRTEGLTDTQYF

D gene: NA
V gene: TRBV20-1
clone size: many
J gene: TRBJ1-1
CDR3 DNA: TGCAGTGCTAGGTGGACGGAGAACACTGAAGCTTTCTTT
CDR3 protein: CSARWTENTEAFF

D gene: TRBD2
V gene: TRBV4-2
clone size: many
J gene: TRBJ2-7
CDR3 DNA: TGTGCCAGCAGCCAAACGCGGCTAGCGGACGAGCAGTACTTC
CDR3 protein: CASSQTRLADEQYF

D gene: NA
V gene: TRBV28
clone size: many
J gene: TRBJ2-7
CDR3 DNA: TGTGCCAGCAGTTTCCCGGATTCCTACGAGCAGTACTTC
CDR3 protein: CASSFPDSYEQYF

D gene: NA
V gene: TRBV11-2
clone size: NA
J gene: TRBJ2-3
CDR3 DNA: TGTGCCAGCAGCTTAGTAGCGGCTAGCACAGATACGCAGTATTTT
CDR3 protein: CASSLVAASTDTQYF

D gene: NA
V gene: TRBV28
clone size: few
J gene: TRBJ2-2
CDR3 DNA: TGTGCCAGCAGCGGATTCAGGGCCACCGGGGAGCTGTTTTTT
CDR3 protein: CASSGFRATGELFF

D gene: NA
V gene: TRBV10-3
clone size: many
J gene: TRBJ2-1
CDR3 DNA: TGTGCCATCAGTGAGTCCGGGGGAGCCTTCAATGAGCAGTTCTTC
CDR3 protein: CAISESGGAFNEQFF

D gene: NA
V gene: TRBV6-1
clone size: few
J gene: TRBJ1-2
CDR3 DNA: TGTGCCAGCAGCCCCGGGGTCGGTAACTATGGCTACACCTTC
CDR3 protein: CASSPGVGNYGYTF

D gene: TRBD2
V gene: TRBV12-3/TRBV12-4
clone size: many
J gene: TRBJ2-2
CDR3 DNA: TGTGCCAGCAATCCCTTAGCGGGAAACACCGGGGAGCTGTTTTTT
CDR3 protein: CASNPLAGNTGELFF

D gene: NA
V gene: TRBV10-2
clone size: many
J gene: TRBJ1-6
CDR3 DNA: TGCGCCAGCAGCTTGAGCTTCACCACAGGGTCTGGATCACCCCTCCACTTT
CDR3 protein: CASSLSFTTGSGSPLHF

D gene: NA
V gene: TRBV28
clone size: few
J gene: TRBJ2-3
CDR3 DNA: TGTGCCAGCAGGCCGTCACAGGTTTCTAGCACAGATACGCAGTATTTT
CDR3 protein: CASRPSQVSSTDTQYF

D gene: TRBD2
V gene: TRBV6-1
clone size: NA
J gene: TRBJ2-1
CDR3 DNA: TGTGCCAGCAGTATAGCGGGAGAAGTGTCCTACAATGAGCAGTTCTTC
CDR3 protein: CASSIAGEVSYNEQFF

D gene: TRBD2
V gene: TRBV27
clone size: few
J gene: TRBJ2-2
CDR3 DNA: TGTGCCAGCAGTCCCTTAGGGCTAGCGGGGGGACTTGACACCGGGGAGCTGTTTTTT
CDR3 protein: CASSPLGLAGGLDTGELFF

D gene: NA
V gene: TRBV7-2
clone size: many
J gene: TRBJ2-7
CDR3 DNA: TGTGCCAGCAGCCGAGGGTCGAGCCGGGAACCCTACGAGCAGTACTTC
CDR3 protein: CASSRGSSREPYEQYF

D gene: NA
V gene: TRBV19
clone size: many
J gene: TRBJ2-1
CDR3 DNA: TGTGCCAGTAGGGAAGGCAATGAGCAGTTCTTC
CDR3 protein: CASREGNEQFF

D gene: TRBD2
V gene: TRBV19
clone size: few
J gene: TRBJ2-2
CDR3 DNA: TGTGCCAGTAGAGCGCGAGCGCGGGGGAGCAACACCGGGGAGCTGTTTTTT
CDR3 protein: CASRARARGSNTGELFF

D gene: NA
V gene: TRBV12-3/TRBV12-4
clone size: few
J gene: TRBJ2-5
CDR3 DNA: TGTGCCAGCAGTCCCTTACGCACAGGGCCGGAGACCCAGTACTTC
CDR3 protein: CASSPLRTGPETQYF

D gene: TRBD1
V gene: TRBV7-6
clone size: many
J gene: TRBJ2-1
CDR3 DNA: TGTGCCAGCAGCCGGGGACAGGCCCTTTACAATGAGCAGTTCTTC
CDR3 protein: CASSRGQALYNEQFF

D gene: NA
V gene: TRBV6-1
clone size: many
J gene: TRBJ1-2
CDR3 DNA: TGTGCCAGCAAGTTCCGGGGGACGGGTGGCTACACCTTC
CDR3 protein: CASKFRGTGGYTF

D gene: NA
V gene: TRBV7-9
clone size: NA
J gene: TRBJ1-1
CDR3 DNA: TGTGCCAGCATTAGAGCCGGTCCTGAAGCTTTCTTT
CDR3 protein: CASIRAGPEAFF

D gene: NA
V gene: TRBV20-1
clone size: NA
J gene: TRBJ2-1
CDR3 DNA: TGCAGTGCTAGACCGGGACTCCGACCGCACAATGAGCAGTTCTTC
CDR3 protein: CSARPGLRPHNEQFF

D gene: TRBD2
V gene: TRBV6-1
clone size: NA
J gene: TRBJ2-1
CDR3 DNA: TGTGCCAGCAGACTGGGACTAGCGGGTAACAATGAGCAGTTCTTC
CDR3 protein: CASRLGLAGNNEQFF

D gene: NA
V gene: TRBV3-1
clone size: many
J gene: TRBJ2-5
CDR3 DNA: TGTGCCAGCAGCCAAGGTCCCGGGTACCAAGAGACCCAGTACTTC
CDR3 protein: CASSQGPGYQETQYF

D gene: TRBD2
V gene: TRBV12-3/TRBV12-4
clone size: NA
J gene: TRBJ2-1
CDR3 DNA: TGTGCCAGCAGTTTTCTGGGACTAGAGTACAATGAGCAGTTCTTC
CDR3 protein: CASSFLGLEYNEQFF

D gene: NA
V gene: TRBV6-2/TRBV6-3
clone size: NA
J gene: TRBJ1-4
CDR3 DNA: TGTGCCAGCAGTTCGCGGGGGAGTGAAAAACTGTTTTTT
CDR3 protein: CASSSRGSEKLFF

D gene: TRBD1
V gene: TRBV27
clone size: NA
J gene: TRBJ1-5
CDR3 DNA: TGTGCCAGCGGTTCCCGACTAGCGGGAGGGACAGGTGGAAATCAGCCCCAGCATTTT
CDR3 protein: CASGSRLAGGTGGNQPQHF

D gene: NA
V gene: TRBV14
clone size: NA
J gene: TRBJ2-1
CDR3 DNA: TGTGCCAGCAGCCCCAGGAGGGCCCCGGGTGAGCAGTTCTTC
CDR3 protein: CASSPRRAPGEQFF

D gene: NA
V gene: TRBV6-1
clone size: few
J gene: TRBJ1-6
CDR3 DNA: TGTGCCAGCGCAGGAGCGTGGAATTCACCCCTCCACTTT
CDR3 protein: CASAGAWNSPLHF

D gene: TRBD2
V gene: TRBV5-1
clone size: many
J gene: TRBJ2-3
CDR3 DNA: TGCGCCAGCAGCTGGCTAGCGGGAGGCAGGGGAGATACGCAGTATTTT
CDR3 protein: CASSWLAGGRGDTQYF

D gene: TRBD2
V gene: TRBV5-1
clone size: NA
J gene: TRBJ2-2
CDR3 DNA: TGCGCCAGCAGCTTGGCGGCTAGCGGGAGGGTCGGGGAGCTGTTTTTT
CDR3 protein: CASSLAASGRVGELFF